Given below is one T cell receptor beta chain in context. The clone's antigen remains unknown. Nothing much larger sits one base from this clone, and base qualities are not available. TCRbeta CDR3 regions were amplified from genomic DNA by means of the immunoSEQ Assay, a bias-controlled multiplex PCR. In the original analysis: The number of nucleated cells in each sample was estimated by amplification of reference gene primers within the assay. To quantify the absolute abundance of each unique TCRbeta CDR3 rearrangement, sequence reads were collapsed and filtered. Productive Simpson clonality was computed per sample as the square root of Simpson's diversity index over productive rearrangements. Here the immuneACCESS table is served through TCRdb, limited to in-frame sequences with V and J called. Missing clones are a known gap in these copies; in checked studies unresolved V genes cover under half, and the rest lacks a known reason. V, J and clone size are taken as reported in that table, and D and trimming were inferred from the DNA itself. The sample data list 30,000 to 35,000 clones, and more than 85% of these were observed just once. Jointly, the top ten make up under 6.5% of the sample.

The data derive from a study of blood T cell repertoires in COVID-19 (dated by TCRdb to the early 2020s). Some background on the complete study: Samples from collaborators originated in the United States, Italy and Spain and spanned both the acute and convalescent phases of COVID-19. The prospective study material was composed of cDNA or gDNA derived from T cells, B-cell-depleted T cells, or PBMCs. The dataset comprised deeply sampled blood TCRbeta repertoires from subjects exposed to, actively infected with, or recovered from COVID-19. The repertoires were released in a freely available public database meant as a resource for research on the immune response to SARS-CoV-2. The samples were drawn from two sources: the first 160 participants of the ongoing ImmuneRACE study, and 950 to 1,500 subjects contributed by 6 global collaborators. Nearly every sample came with metadata listing a de-identified subject ID, COVID-19 status, age in years and sex. Where available, HLA class I and class II types were taken from metadata supplied by the sample provider and were not determined by assay-based typing. On the study overall, not on this receptor specifically: The quantity of clinical and demographic metadata differed by source and by participant and was supplied without curation.

The collaborating institutions used their own protocols to collect whole blood in K2EDTA tubes. For TCRbeta analysis, collaborator samples were shipped as frozen whole blood, as isolated PBMCs, or as DNA extracted from either sample type. V is pruned by 3 bases and J by 3 bases, leaving 16 bases of the junction without a gene match. The germline V gene supplies CDR1 SGDLS and CDR2 YYNGEE. The CDR3 covers 18 residues, taking in both the cysteine and the phenylalanine. Only the CDR3 part of the read is kept: 54 bases, read in frame from the first base. This sequence was found in a human donor in a cohort sampled during active COVID-19. The chain was built from TRBV9 and TRBJ2-3; 7 central bases correspond to TRBD1. The sample comprised peripheral blood. At the DNA level, the sequence is TGTGCCAGCAGCGAGGGGATTCAAGGGACAGCCCTTACAGATACGCAGTATTTT. Protein translation: CASSEGIQGTALTDTQYF.